This record concerns one T cell receptor beta chain sequence. The antigen is unknown. These data are taken from a study of shared clonotypes between healthy human individuals. Study-wide results and caveats: Rarefaction analysis demonstrated incomplete sorted-subset sequencing notwithstanding large depth.

With 2 bases removed from V and 4 bases from J, the gap between germline ends came to 11 bases. The germline V gene encodes CDR1 MNHEY and CDR2 SMNVEV (reference sequence). The CDR3 length is 14 residues. Measured with immunoSEQ multiplex PCR; TCRdb has only the in-frame clones, and not every one. This repertoire shows hundreds of thousands of clones, around two thirds found once; its top ten account for about 1.7%. The donor cohort consisted entirely of Caucasian adults residing in Nashville, Tennessee. V gene TRBV27 combines with J gene TRBJ1-1; possible D gene TRBD1, 5 bases. The specimen was memory CD4+ T cells sorted from blood. Subset defined: CD45RA-negative fraction. The source of this sequence is a woman aged 25 to 45 in good health. CDR3 loop: CASSLKPGGTEAFF. Written as DNA, the CDR3 is TGTGCCAGCAGTTTAAAACCGGGGGGCACTGAAGCTTTCTTT.